This T cell receptor (beta chain) was recovered during a study of human T cells and chemical hapten exposure listed by TCRdb under 2021. Notes on the research overall: Libraries were combined into a pool for sequencing, and differences in TCR yield between samples came mainly from small differences in library volumes within the pool. This study followed changes in the peripheral blood TCR repertoire in vivo during primary and secondary sensitization of alopecia patients to the hapten diphenylcyclopropenone (DPC). From each blood RNA sample, both TCR alpha and TCR beta chains were sequenced.

Study-level results and caveats: No change with DPC sensitization was found in the number of TCRs above 1 in 1000 frequency, and no evidence of global repertoire structure alterations was found. Repeated subsampling changed both the strength of the expansion versus patch-test correlation and the threshold at which the correlation became significant.

Total RNA was extracted from unfractionated whole blood that had been collected in Tempus Blood RNA tubes. Roughly 5 healthy volunteers served as TCR sequencing controls and were bled at day 0, 2 weeks and 6 weeks. The library was produced with 5' RACE. TCRdb names Illumina MiSeq as the instrument used. During library preparation, unique molecular identifiers were attached to individual cDNA molecules so that TCRs could be counted quantitatively and reproducibly. Per the authors' processing: Samples had a median of about 96,000 TCRs, with a range from about 23,224 to 750,000. V, J and CDR3 annotation of the TCR reads was carried out using the Decombinator software suite. Every sample was subsampled to the same number of TCRs (28,000) for the PS versus PT1 abundance plots. Expanded TCRs were defined as absent before sensitization and observed at least eight times at the 2-week time point. TCRdb trimmed the raw reads at Q25, called clones with MiXCR and kept productive beta chains. Under each unique CDR3 protein, matching rows form one entry showing the most common genes and DNA. The V and J calls shown here were made by TCRdb, not taken from the authors' results. The sample table holds 80,000 or so distinct CDR3 sequences, of which more than 15% were seen once. 6.8% of the sample goes to the ten largest clones.

Details on this clonotype: It lacks a known antigen. The junction departs from the called germline gene at one end, perhaps through a read error.

This receptor was obtained from a female donor in good health.

The DNA sequence is given as TGTGCCAGCTCACCCCGGCGAGATAACAATGGCTACACCTTC. Its protein reads: CASSPRRDNNGYTF. The chain joins TRBV18 to TRBJ1-2, with no reliable assignment of the D segment. The CDR3, from cysteine to phenylalanine, totals 14 residues. Only the CDR3 DNA is retained, 42 bases long and in frame from the first base. As encoded in the germline V gene, CDR1 is KGHSH while CDR2 is LQKENI.